Listed below are T cell receptor beta chains from one sample, sequenced in a study of memory CD4+ T cells and cytomegalovirus serostatus. TCRdb's copy holds only in-frame clones and misses some; the assay was immunoSEQ multiplex PCR. The sample shows over 50,000 clones, 82% of them seen only once. The sample was memory CD4+ T cells from blood. The receptors were gathered from an adult in good health and CMV-seronegative. The CDR3 runs from the conserved cysteine through the conserved F or W. Fields, in order: clone size, D gene, J gene, V gene, CDR3 DNA, CDR3 protein. D genes are given only for firm matches. Clone sizes are given selectively: once, few, many, or a class where the clone is expanded.

clone size: once
D gene: TRBD2
J gene: TRBJ2-7
V gene: TRBV14
CDR3 DNA: TGTGCCAGCAGCCAAGGGGGCGGGAGCCGCGAGCAGTACTTC
CDR3 protein: CASSQGGGSREQYF

clone size: .
D gene: TRBD2
J gene: TRBJ2-1
V gene: TRBV11-3
CDR3 DNA: TGTGCCAGCAGCCTTAGCGGGAGGGCCTACAATGAGCAGTTCTTC
CDR3 protein: CASSLSGRAYNEQFF

clone size: .
D gene: .
J gene: TRBJ2-3
V gene: TRBV4-2
CDR3 DNA: TGTGCCAGCAGCCAAGCGACTAGTATAGAGGGCGCAGATACGCAGTATTTT
CDR3 protein: CASSQATSIEGADTQYF

clone size: .
D gene: .
J gene: TRBJ2-1
V gene: TRBV15
CDR3 DNA: TGTGCCACCAGCATAGCGAACAATGAGCAGTTCTTC
CDR3 protein: CATSIANNEQFF

clone size: .
D gene: .
J gene: TRBJ2-7
V gene: TRBV5-1
CDR3 DNA: TGCGCCAGCAGTGGTCAGAACTCCTACGAGCAGTACTTC
CDR3 protein: CASSGQNSYEQYF

clone size: .
D gene: TRBD1
J gene: TRBJ1-1
V gene: TRBV7-2
CDR3 DNA: TGTGCCAGCAGCCCGTGGGACAGGGCTGAAGCTTTCTTT
CDR3 protein: CASSPWDRAEAFF

clone size: .
D gene: .
J gene: TRBJ2-7
V gene: TRBV2
CDR3 DNA: TGTGCCAGCAGCCGCGGACGGGTCGAGCAGTACTTC
CDR3 protein: CASSRGRVEQYF

clone size: .
D gene: .
J gene: TRBJ2-1
V gene: TRBV13
CDR3 DNA: TGTGCCAGCAGCTTAGAACTGCACAATGAGCAGTTCTTC
CDR3 protein: CASSLELHNEQFF

clone size: .
D gene: TRBD1
J gene: TRBJ1-5
V gene: TRBV11-2
CDR3 DNA: TGTGCCAGCAGCCCCGGGACAGGGGTGAATCAGCCCCAGCATTTT
CDR3 protein: CASSPGTGVNQPQHF

clone size: .
D gene: .
J gene: TRBJ2-7
V gene: TRBV15
CDR3 DNA: TGTGCCACCAGCAGCCAACAGGGCCTCTCCGAGCAGTACTTC
CDR3 protein: CATSSQQGLSEQYF

clone size: .
D gene: TRBD2
J gene: TRBJ2-3
V gene: TRBV4-1
CDR3 DNA: TGCGCCAGCAGCACAAACAGGGGTAGGACTAGCGGGAGGGCCTCGGGTGATACGCAGTATTTT
CDR3 protein: CASSTNRGRTSGRASGDTQYF

clone size: .
D gene: .
J gene: TRBJ2-1
V gene: TRBV5-1
CDR3 DNA: TGCGCCAGCAGCTCAATGTGGCACTACAATGAGCAGTTCTTC
CDR3 protein: CASSSMWHYNEQFF

clone size: .
D gene: TRBD2
J gene: TRBJ2-2
V gene: TRBV5-1
CDR3 DNA: TGCGCCAGCAGCTTGTCTACTAGCGGGAGTCCCCTGAACACCGGGGAGCTGTTTTTT
CDR3 protein: CASSLSTSGSPLNTGELFF

clone size: .
D gene: .
J gene: TRBJ1-1
V gene: TRBV25-1
CDR3 DNA: TGTGCCAGCAGTGAGGGGTCGGGGTTCGCTGAAGCTTTCTTT
CDR3 protein: CASSEGSGFAEAFF

clone size: once
D gene: TRBD2
J gene: TRBJ2-7
V gene: TRBV5-1
CDR3 DNA: TGCGCCAGCAGCTTGGCTAGCGGGAGCTACGAGCAGTACTTC
CDR3 protein: CASSLASGSYEQYF

clone size: .
D gene: TRBD1
J gene: TRBJ2-2
V gene: TRBV19
CDR3 DNA: TGTGCCTCTAAGGTCCTCGTCCCCGGGACAGGGGTCAACACCGGGGAGCTGTTTTTT
CDR3 protein: CASKVLVPGTGVNTGELFF

clone size: once
D gene: TRBD2
J gene: TRBJ2-3
V gene: TRBV5-4
CDR3 DNA: TGTGCCAGCAGCTCCCGGGGGGGTGGAGATACGCAGTATTTT
CDR3 protein: CASSSRGGGDTQYF

clone size: .
D gene: .
J gene: TRBJ1-1
V gene: TRBV5-4
CDR3 DNA: TGTGCCAGCAGCCGGGGGCGGGGCGTGAACACTGAAGCTTTCTTT
CDR3 protein: CASSRGRGVNTEAFF

clone size: .
D gene: .
J gene: TRBJ1-3
V gene: TRBV18
CDR3 DNA: TGTGCCAGCTCCCCTTTCGGGGGAAACACCATATATTTT
CDR3 protein: CASSPFGGNTIYF

clone size: .
D gene: TRBD2
J gene: TRBJ2-7
V gene: TRBV7-7
CDR3 DNA: TGTGCCAGCAGCTTGCGGGGAGGGACGGGCGAGCAGTACTTC
CDR3 protein: CASSLRGGTGEQYF

clone size: .
D gene: .
J gene: TRBJ2-5
V gene: TRBV28
CDR3 DNA: TGTGCCAGCAGTTTATGGGCCGTCGGGCTAGCGTTCGAGACCCAGTACTTC
CDR3 protein: CASSLWAVGLAFETQYF

clone size: .
D gene: .
J gene: TRBJ2-3
V gene: TRBV18
CDR3 DNA: TGTGCCAGCTCACCCCCAGTCGCACGGTTTAGCACAGATACGCAGTATTTT
CDR3 protein: CASSPPVARFSTDTQYF

clone size: .
D gene: .
J gene: TRBJ1-5
V gene: TRBV6-1
CDR3 DNA: TGTGCCAGCAGTGAAGGAAGGGGTGTAGGCAATCAGCCCCAGCATTTT
CDR3 protein: CASSEGRGVGNQPQHF

clone size: once
D gene: TRBD2
J gene: TRBJ2-2
V gene: TRBV7-2
CDR3 DNA: TGTGCCAGCAGCGGAACTAGCGGGAGGAACACCGGGGAGCTGTTTTTT
CDR3 protein: CASSGTSGRNTGELFF

clone size: .
D gene: TRBD2
J gene: TRBJ2-1
V gene: TRBV7-6
CDR3 DNA: TGTGCCAGCAGCCACGCGGGACGGGGGGGCTACAATGAGCAGTTCTTC
CDR3 protein: CASSHAGRGGYNEQFF

clone size: few
D gene: .
J gene: TRBJ1-6
V gene: TRBV25-1
CDR3 DNA: TGTGCCAGCAGTGATTCATTTAATTCACCCCTCCACTTT
CDR3 protein: CASSDSFNSPLHF